This T cell receptor (beta chain) was observed in a study of naive and memory T cell subsets. The CDR3 is made up of 12 amino acids. Germline lookup yields CDR1 LGHDT and CDR2 YNNKEL (reference sequence). Overnight CMV lysate stimulation of fresh PBMCs defined donor CMV status by CD4+ IFNgamma. Four subsets defined by CD45RA and CD27 were sorted after CD3, CD4, CD8 and live/dead staining. Overall study results and limits: Clonotypes are single alpha or beta chains, not paired receptors. In naive cells, over 95% of TCR sequences were seen only once.

An equimolar mix of two oligonucleotides served as the beta constant-region primer for TRBC1 and TRBC2. Ligated cDNA was amplified by four rounds of PCR with nested alpha and beta constant-region primers and SP2. TCRdb passed the UMI-ligation and nested PCR reads through MiXCR, listing each CDR3 protein once. In the table there are 10,000 or so distinct CDR3 sequences, 5.5% to 7% of which are singletons. Of note for this clonotype: Its antigen is not known. This may be a read error, as it is one base from a much larger clone.

The material sequenced was CD4+ TEMRA cells from blood. Subset specified: effector memory re-expressing CD45RA, CD45RA+ CD27-. The sequence was collected from a human donor in good health. The V gene is TRBV3-1, the J gene TRBJ2-1, with D perhaps TRBD2 (6 bases). The CDR3 protein is CASSLGGNDQFF. The CDR3, as DNA: TGTGCCAGCAGCCTAGGCGGGAATGACCAGTTCTTC.